These 16 T cell receptor beta chains came from one sample sequenced in a study of blood T cell repertoires in COVID-19. Some clones are missing from TCRdb's copy, which holds only in-frame ones; the method was immunoSEQ multiplex PCR. The table records hundreds of thousands of clones, 90% of them present only once. Sequenced material: peripheral blood. All receptors come from a young woman with acute or convalescent COVID-19.

The chain is built from TRBV6-2 or TRBV6-3 and TRBJ1-1; D is unresolved. V lost 6 bases, J lost 4 bases, and 21 bases lay in between. The CDR3 covers 16 residues. Germline V CDR1 and CDR2: MNHEY, SVGEGT. The CDR3 bases are TGTGCCAGCAGCCGAATGACGGGGAAAACTGGCACTGAAGCTTTCTTT. It is translated as CASSRMTGKTGTEAFF.

This sequence joins TRBV28 and TRBJ1-1; D may be TRBD1 (5 bases). The CDR3 sequence is 14 residues long. Trimming took off 5 bases at V and 4 bases at J, with 14 bases between the two ends. CDR1 is MDHEN and CDR2 is SYDVKM in the germline V gene. The CDR3 region has the DNA TGTGCCAGCAGTCCGCGCGGGGGTAGCACTGAAGCTTTCTTT. Translation: CASSPRGGSTEAFF. The full variable domain, completed using reference TRBV28 and TRBJ1-1, is DVKVTQSSRYLVKRTGEKVFLECVQDMDHENMFWYRQDPGLGLRLIYFSYDVKMKEKGDIPEGYSVSREKKERFSLILESASTNQTSMYLCASSPRGGSTEAFFGQGTRLTVV.

V and J are TRBV2 and TRBJ1-2, with unresolved D. This CDR3 is built from 14 residues. CDR1 SNHLY and CDR2 FYNNEI come from the germline V gene. V lost 2 bases and J 6 bases, leaving 13 bases between the germline ends. The CDR3 DNA reads as TGTGCCAGCAGTGAACTACGGGGTGGGAATGGCTACACCTTC. This codes for CASSELRGGNGYTF.

This chain joins TRBV7-9 and TRBJ1-1; perhaps TRBD1 as D (5 bases). V lost 5 bases to trimming and J lost 2 bases, with 18 bases between them. The germline gives CDR1 SEHNR, CDR2 FQNEAQ (reference sequence). This CDR3 is 16 amino acids long. CDR3 nucleotide sequence: TGTGCCAGCAGCCACGACACAGGCAGTACAAACACTGAAGCTTTCTTT. This gives the protein CASSHDTGSTNTEAFF. The full variable domain, rest sourced from reference TRBV7-9 and TRBJ1-1, is DTGVSQNPRHKITKRGQNVTFRCDPISEHNRLYWYRQTLGQGPEFLTYFQNEAQLEKSRLLSDRFSAERPKGSFSTLEIQRTEQGDSAMYLCASSHDTGSTNTEAFFGQGTRLTVV.

As to this clone: The junction does not match germline at one end; this may be a read error. This chain joins TRBV4-3 and TRBJ1-2; D is ambiguous. This CDR3 has 15 residues. Germline loops: CDR1 LGHNA, CDR2 YSLEER. The CDR3 sequence: CASRQDGRRNYGYTF. The CDR3 nucleotides are TGCGCCAGCAGACAAGACGGCCGGAGGAACTATGGCTACACCTTC.

The genes are TRBV15 and TRBJ1-5; no definite D call. Looked up from germline, CDR1 is LNHNV and CDR2 is YYDKDF (reference sequence). V gave up 0 bases and J gave up 0 bases, with 3 bases separating them. This CDR3 region has 14 residues. Here the CDR3 reads CATSREYSNQPQHF. Written as DNA, the CDR3 is TGTGCCACCAGCAGAGAATATAGCAATCAGCCCCAGCATTTT.

The chain carries TRBV5-1 and TRBJ1-1; 8 nucleotides agree with TRBD1. Unmatched junction bases numbered 11, after V lost 5 bases and J lost 2 bases. Germline assignment: CDR1 SGHRS and CDR2 YFSETQ. The length of the CDR3 is 16 residues. For the CDR3, the DNA is TGCGCCAGCAGTCTGGGGGACAGGTTAAAAAACACTGAAGCTTTCTTT. Translated: CASSLGDRLKNTEAFF.

The chain joins TRBV2 to TRBJ1-2; 8 nucleotides align to TRBD1. The CDR3 sequence is 16 residues long. The germline V gene has CDR1 SNHLY and CDR2 FYNNEI. Trimming took 9 bases from V and 8 from J; bases not matched to a gene: 20. The CDR3 DNA follows: TGTGCCAGTGTTGTCGTGGAGCAGGGGGCCCCGGGGGGCTACACCTTC. Protein: CASVVVEQGAPGGYTF. Filled out from reference TRBV2 and TRBJ1-2, the complete variable domain reads EPEVTQTPSHQVTQMGQEVILRCVPISNHLYFYWYRQILGQKVEFLVSFYNNEISEKSEIFDDQFSVERPDGSNFTLKIRSTKLEDSAMYFCASVVVEQGAPGGYTFGSGTRLTVV.

The chain is built from TRBV19 and TRBJ1-1; 9 bases map to TRBD1. J lost 10 bases, V lost 4 bases, and 10 bases had no gene match. The V gene's germline CDR1 is LNHDA and CDR2 SQIVND (reference sequence). The CDR3 is 14 residues long. CDR3: CASSRAGTGIGAFF. Here the CDR3 DNA reads TGTGCCAGTAGTAGAGCCGGGACAGGGATAGGAGCTTTCTTT.

The gene calls are TRBV24-1 and TRBJ1-5; 9 nucleotides match TRBD1. The V gene's germline CDR1 is KGHDR and CDR2 SFDVKD. Losses at the gene ends were 4 bases for V and 2 bases for J; bases not matched to a gene: 5. The CDR3 spans 16 residues. CDR3 nucleotides: TGTGCCACCAGTGAGGGGACAGGGACGGGCAATCAGCCCCAGCATTTT. It translates to CATSEGTGTGNQPQHF.

This chain joins TRBV21-1 and TRBJ1-1. TRBV21-1 is noted as a pseudogene. The CDR3 runs 12 residues. CDR3 protein: CASSKRDVGAFF. DNA of the CDR3: TGTGCCAGCAGCAAGCGGGATGTTGGGGCTTTCTTT.

The chain is built from TRBV25-1 and TRBJ1-1; perhaps TRBD1 as D (5 bases). CDR3 length equals 16 residues. The V end was cut by 6 bases, the J end by 0 bases, with 17 bases between. CDR1 and CDR2 (germline): MGHDK, SYGVNS. CDR3: CASSRLGDFLNTEAFF. In DNA form, the CDR3 reads TGTGCCAGCAGCCGTTTGGGGGACTTCTTGAACACTGAAGCTTTCTTT.

In its sample, this clone was seen once. The V gene is TRBV10-3, the J gene TRBJ1-5; 7 bases agree with TRBD1. Losses at the gene ends were 2 bases for V and 3 bases for J; bases not matched to a gene: 1. The germline V gene has CDR1 ENHRY and CDR2 SYGVKD. CDR3 length: 14 amino acids. The CDR3 here is CAISEGQDNQPQHF. The DNA of the CDR3 is TGTGCCATCAGTGAGGGACAGGACAATCAGCCCCAGCATTTT.

The chain joins TRBV20-1 to TRBJ1-2; D not resolved. Germline V gene sequence: CDR1 DFQATT, CDR2 SNEGSKA (reference sequence). This CDR3 is built from 9 residues. V was pared by 5 bases and J by 5 bases, with 3 bases between. In DNA form, the CDR3 reads TGCAGTGCTCCTTATGGCTACACCTTC. Translated: CSAPYGYTF.

The genes are TRBV6-4 and TRBJ2-1; 7 nucleotides match TRBD2. V dropped 4 bases and J dropped 7; count of bases not matched to a gene: 7. Germline V lookup: CDR1 MRHNA, CDR2 SNTAGT. CDR3 length equals 14 residues. CDR3 nucleotide sequence: TGTGCCAGCAGTGGTGCGGGGGACGTTAATGAGCAGTTCTTC. Its protein product is CASSGAGDVNEQFF.

The chain couples TRBV28 to TRBJ1-2; the D gene is possibly TRBD1 (5 bases). With 3 bases removed from V and 8 bases from J, the gap between germline ends came to 13 bases. CDR3 size: 13 residues. Germline V lookup: CDR1 MDHEN, CDR2 SYDVKM. CDR3 in amino acids: CASSFRDSRGYTF. The CDR3 DNA reads as TGTGCCAGCAGTTTCAGGGATTCTCGGGGCTACACCTTC.